The rows below give T cell receptor beta chains drawn from one sample of a study of neurological immune-mediated disorders. TCRdb ran MiXCR on the 5' RACE reads and lists one entry per CDR3 protein. The profile shows 65,000 to 80,000 distinct CDR3 sequences, over 15% of them singletons. The sequencing sample was made of PBMCs. These receptors were collected from a woman aged 40 to 50 in good health. Each CDR3 is given with its conserved first and last residue. Fields, in order: J gene, clone size, D gene, V gene, CDR3 protein, CDR3 DNA. The D gene is left open where the match is weak. Not every row has a clone size; where given, it reads once, few, many or a size class.

j_call: TRBJ2-1; clone_size: .; d_call: .; v_call: TRBV5-1; cdr3_aa: CASSLITGSYNEQFF; cdr3_nt: TGCGCCAGCAGCTTAATCACGGGCTCCTACAATGAGCAGTTCTTC
j_call: TRBJ1-2; clone_size: many; d_call: TRBD1; v_call: TRBV6-6; cdr3_aa: CASKVTGGEFGGGYTF; cdr3_nt: TGTGCCAGCAAGGTGACAGGGGGCGAGTTTGGTGGTGGCTACACCTTC
j_call: TRBJ1-1; clone_size: many; d_call: .; v_call: TRBV5-4; cdr3_aa: CASSSRDLEAFF; cdr3_nt: TGTGCCAGCTCCAGCCGGGACCTTGAAGCTTTCTTT
j_call: TRBJ1-6; clone_size: many; d_call: .; v_call: TRBV12-3/TRBV12-4; cdr3_aa: CASSWAGKNSPLHF; cdr3_nt: TGTGCCAGCAGTTGGGCAGGGAAAAATTCACCCCTCCACTTT
j_call: TRBJ2-7; clone_size: few; d_call: TRBD2; v_call: TRBV5-1; cdr3_aa: CASRLSLGGDFSYEQYF; cdr3_nt: TGCGCCAGCAGGCTAAGTTTGGGGGGGGACTTCTCCTACGAGCAGTACTTC
j_call: TRBJ2-4; clone_size: many; d_call: TRBD2; v_call: TRBV20-1; cdr3_aa: CSARIVAGGETNIQYF; cdr3_nt: TGCAGTGCTAGAATCGTAGCGGGGGGGGAAACCAACATTCAGTACTTC
j_call: TRBJ1-2; clone_size: many; d_call: TRBD1; v_call: TRBV10-3; cdr3_aa: CAVSTGDYGYTF; cdr3_nt: TGTGCCGTCTCTACAGGGGACTATGGCTACACCTTC
j_call: TRBJ2-7; clone_size: many; d_call: .; v_call: TRBV6-6; cdr3_aa: CASSQSIQGYEQYF; cdr3_nt: TGTGCCAGCAGTCAATCGATACAGGGCTACGAGCAGTACTTC
j_call: TRBJ1-5; clone_size: many; d_call: TRBD1; v_call: TRBV6-6; cdr3_aa: CASSPTGTVNNQPQHF; cdr3_nt: TGTGCCAGCAGCCCGACAGGGACAGTGAACAATCAGCCCCAGCATTTT
j_call: TRBJ1-1; clone_size: many; d_call: .; v_call: TRBV3-1; cdr3_aa: CASSDGGVNTEAFF; cdr3_nt: TGTGCCAGCAGCGATGGGGGGGTGAACACTGAAGCTTTCTTT
j_call: TRBJ2-1; clone_size: many; d_call: TRBD1; v_call: TRBV9; cdr3_aa: CASSVAGTVNEQFF; cdr3_nt: TGTGCCAGCAGCGTAGCGGGGACAGTGAATGAGCAGTTCTTC
j_call: TRBJ2-3; clone_size: many; d_call: TRBD2; v_call: TRBV12-3/TRBV12-4; cdr3_aa: CASIPSGGYTDTQYF; cdr3_nt: TGTGCCAGCATCCCTAGCGGGGGCTACACAGATACGCAGTATTTT
j_call: TRBJ2-2; clone_size: many; d_call: .; v_call: TRBV15; cdr3_aa: CATSRDLDDGTGELFF; cdr3_nt: TGTGCCACCAGCAGAGATTTGGACGACGGCACCGGGGAGCTGTTTTTT
j_call: TRBJ1-6; clone_size: many; d_call: .; v_call: TRBV6-2/TRBV6-3; cdr3_aa: CASSLDTGRNSPLHF; cdr3_nt: TGTGCCAGCAGCCTAGATACGGGCCGTAATTCACCCCTCCACTTT
j_call: TRBJ2-3; clone_size: many; d_call: .; v_call: TRBV20-1; cdr3_aa: CSARDQRGSVTQYF; cdr3_nt: TGCAGTGCTAGAGATCAGAGGGGGAGTGTTACGCAGTATTTT